The 10 T cell receptor beta chains below were found in one sample sequenced in a study of molecular identifiers for immune sequencing clone quantification. TCRdb reanalysed the PCR reads using MiXCR and keeps one entry per CDR3 protein. Of about 640,000 distinct CDR3 sequences in the sample, about 20% are singletons; the top ten hold about 0.9%. Sequenced sample: naive CD8+ T cells from blood, with Jurkat cell RNA spiked in. Described subset: FACS-sorted CD8+CD4-CCR7+CD45RA+ naive T cells. The receptors originated from a human donor in good health. Some libraries in this study had Jurkat cell RNA spiked in.

Worth noting for this clonotype: This may be a read error: a much more frequent sequence differs by one nucleotide. V is TRBV11-3 and J is TRBJ2-1, with D possibly called TRBD1 or TRBD2 (5 bases each). V was trimmed by 8 bases and J by 0 bases, leaving 20 bases between them. CDR1 is SGHNT, CDR2 YENEEA, per germline. The CDR3 runs to 17 residues. In DNA, the CDR3 is TGTGCCAGCGGCCCCTTTGGGGGTGCCAGCTCCTACAATGAGCAGTTCTTC. Encoded protein: CASGPFGGASSYNEQFF.

The V gene is TRBV4-3, the J gene TRBJ2-1; D possibly corresponds to TRBD1 (6 bases). Germline CDR1 is LGHNA and CDR2 is YSLEER. The V end was cut by 0 bases, the J end by 4 bases, with 13 bases between. The CDR3 sequence is 16 residues long. The CDR3 reads CASSQDGKGGYNEQFF. Here the CDR3 DNA reads TGCGCCAGCAGCCAAGATGGGAAAGGGGGATACAATGAGCAGTTCTTC.

To note about this clonotype: Sequence at one end of the junction differs from germline and may be a read error. The chain employs TRBV3-1 and TRBJ1-2; the D is unclear. This CDR3 contains 15 residues. The germline CDR1 and CDR2 sequences are LGHDT and YNNKEL (reference sequence). DNA of the CDR3: TGTGCCAGCAGCCAAGGCACGCGAGCTAACTATGACTACACCTTC. This sequence encodes CASSQGTRANYDYTF.

Many counts were recorded for this clonotype. The rearrangement links TRBV5-1 to TRBJ2-5; D might be TRBD1 (6 bases). Trimming left V 6 bases short and J 5 bases short, with 20 bases between. The CDR3 contains 15 residues. Germline CDR1 is SGHRS and CDR2 is YFSETQ. The CDR3 spells CASIPGTGWVETQYF. The CDR3 DNA reads TGCGCCAGCATCCCCGGAACAGGGTGGGTGGAGACCCAGTACTTC. The whole variable domain, filled in from reference TRBV5-1 and TRBJ2-5, reads KAGVTQTPRYLIKTRGQQVTLSCSPISGHRSVSWYQQTPGQGLQFLFEYFSETQRNKGNFPGRFSGRQFSNSRSEMNVSTLELGDSALYLCASIPGTGWVETQYFGPGTRLLVL.

The chain joins TRBV18 to TRBJ2-5, with 10 nucleotides matching TRBD1. After removal of 3 bases from V and 5 bases from J, the junction contained 9 bases not matched to a gene. This CDR3 comprises 16 residues. Germline V gives CDR1 KGHSH, CDR2 LQKENI. The chain's CDR3 is CASSPQDRGLTETQYF. The CDR3 region has the DNA TGTGCCAGCTCACCTCAAGACAGGGGGCTTACGGAGACCCAGTACTTC.

This clonotype was seen repeatedly, ten times or more. The V gene is TRBV13, the J gene TRBJ1-2, with D perhaps matching TRBD1 (6 bases). V dropped 2 bases and J dropped 2 bases, with 12 bases sitting between them. The CDR3 contains 15 residues. Germline CDR1 is PRHDT and CDR2 is FYEKMQ (reference sequence). Here the CDR3 reads CASSLSDSLNYGYTF. The CDR3 DNA reads as TGTGCCAGCAGCTTATCGGACAGCCTAAACTATGGCTACACCTTC.

There are many counts of this clonotype. The CDR3 sequence is CSARISGTMNTEAFF. In nucleotides, the CDR3 is TGCAGTGCTAGAATCTCCGGGACAATGAACACTGAAGCTTTCTTT. The gene calls are TRBV20-1 and TRBJ1-1, with D maybe TRBD1 (6 bases). The CDR3 consists of 15 residues. Germline V gene sequence: CDR1 DFQATT, CDR2 SNEGSKA (reference sequence). V was shortened by 2 bases and J by 0 bases, with 13 bases between the two germline ends.

Concerning this clonotype itself: An end of the junction does not agree with germline; a read error may underlie this. This chain links TRBV7-9 with TRBJ2-7, with D unresolved. The CDR3 covers 13 residues. Germline CDR1 is SEHNR and CDR2 is FQNEAQ (reference sequence). The CDR3 loop is CASGLPGAYEQYF. Written as DNA, the CDR3 is TGTGCCAGCGGCTTACCCGGTGCCTACGAGCAGTACTTC.

V is TRBV4-1 and J is TRBJ1-4, with TRBD1 matching over 8 bases. The CDR3 loop spans 17 amino acids. V shed 4 bases and J 4 bases; nucleotides not matched to a gene: 11. CDR1 and CDR2 from the germline V gene are MGHRA and YSYEKL. The CDR3 region has the DNA TGCGCCAGCAGCCCTTACCCCACAGGGGGGCTTAATGAAAAACTGTTTTTT. Its translation is CASSPYPTGGLNEKLFF.

The genes are TRBV6-5 and TRBJ2-2; the match to TRBD1 covers 12 bases. The CDR3 totals 17 residues. Germline V gene sequence: CDR1 MNHEY, CDR2 SVGAGI. The V segment lost 6 bases and the J segment 3 bases; nucleotides outside the gene matches: 8. The CDR3 reads CASSPRDRGLDTGELFF. CDR3 DNA sequence: TGTGCCAGCAGCCCCCGGGACAGGGGGCTAGACACCGGGGAGCTGTTTTTT.